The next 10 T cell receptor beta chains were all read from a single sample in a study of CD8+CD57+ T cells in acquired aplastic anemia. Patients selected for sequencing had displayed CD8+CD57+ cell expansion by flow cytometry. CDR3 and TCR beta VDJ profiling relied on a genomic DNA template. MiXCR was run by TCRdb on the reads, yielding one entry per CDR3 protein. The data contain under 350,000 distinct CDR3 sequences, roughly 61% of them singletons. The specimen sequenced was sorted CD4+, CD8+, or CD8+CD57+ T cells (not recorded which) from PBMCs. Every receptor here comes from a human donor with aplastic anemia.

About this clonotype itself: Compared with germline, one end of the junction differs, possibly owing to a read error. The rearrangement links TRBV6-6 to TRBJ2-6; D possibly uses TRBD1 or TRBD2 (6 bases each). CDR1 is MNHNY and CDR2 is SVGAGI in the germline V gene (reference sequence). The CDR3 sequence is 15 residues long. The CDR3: CASSYSGVGADVLTF. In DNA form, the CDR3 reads TGCGCCAGCAGTTACTCGGGGGTGGGGGCCGACGTCCTGACTTTC.

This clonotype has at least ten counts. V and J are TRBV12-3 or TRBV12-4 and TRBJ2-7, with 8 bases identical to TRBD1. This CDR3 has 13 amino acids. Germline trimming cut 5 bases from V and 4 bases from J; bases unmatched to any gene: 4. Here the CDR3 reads CASSGQGGYEQYF. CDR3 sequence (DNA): TGTGCCAGCAGTGGACAGGGTGGGTACGAGCAGTACTTC.

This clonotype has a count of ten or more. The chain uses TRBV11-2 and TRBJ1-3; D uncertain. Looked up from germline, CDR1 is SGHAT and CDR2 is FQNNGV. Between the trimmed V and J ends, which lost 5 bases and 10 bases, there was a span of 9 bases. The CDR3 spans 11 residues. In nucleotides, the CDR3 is TGTGCCAGCAGCCCGGGGAGTACCATATATTTT. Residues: CASSPGSTIYF.

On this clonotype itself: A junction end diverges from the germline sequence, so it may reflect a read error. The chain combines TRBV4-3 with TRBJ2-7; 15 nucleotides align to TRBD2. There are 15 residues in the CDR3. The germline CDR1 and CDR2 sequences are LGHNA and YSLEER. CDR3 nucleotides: TGCGCCAGCAACCAAAACGGACTAGCGGGAGGGACGCAGTACTTC. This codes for CASNQNGLAGGTQYF.

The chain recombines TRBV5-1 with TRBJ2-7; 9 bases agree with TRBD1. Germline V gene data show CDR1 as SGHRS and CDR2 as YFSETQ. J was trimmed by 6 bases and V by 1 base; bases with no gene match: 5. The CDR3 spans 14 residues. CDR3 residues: CASSLLGQGLEQYF. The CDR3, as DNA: TGCGCCAGCAGCTTGTTGGGACAGGGCCTCGAGCAGTACTTC. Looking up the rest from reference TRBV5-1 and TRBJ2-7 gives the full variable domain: KAGVTQTPRYLIKTRGQQVTLSCSPISGHRSVSWYQQTPGQGLQFLFEYFSETQRNKGNFPGRFSGRQFSNSRSEMNVSTLELGDSALYLCASSLLGQGLEQYFGPGTRLTVT.

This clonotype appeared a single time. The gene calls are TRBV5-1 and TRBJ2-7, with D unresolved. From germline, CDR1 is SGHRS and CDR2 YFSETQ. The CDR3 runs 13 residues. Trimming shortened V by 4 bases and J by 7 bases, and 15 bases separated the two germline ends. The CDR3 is CASSPSALEEQYF. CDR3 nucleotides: TGCGCCAGCAGCCCCTCGGCCCTAGAAGAGCAGTACTTC.

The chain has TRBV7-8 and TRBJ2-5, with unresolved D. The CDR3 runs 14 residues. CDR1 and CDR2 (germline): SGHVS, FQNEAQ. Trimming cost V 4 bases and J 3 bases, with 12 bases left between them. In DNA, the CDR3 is TGTGCCAGCAGCTCCAGCCTAGATAAAGAGACCCAGTACTTC. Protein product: CASSSSLDKETQYF.

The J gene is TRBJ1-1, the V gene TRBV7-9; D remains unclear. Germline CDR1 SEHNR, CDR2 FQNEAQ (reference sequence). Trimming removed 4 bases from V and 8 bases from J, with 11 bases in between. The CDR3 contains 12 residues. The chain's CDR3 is CASSSIVEEAFF. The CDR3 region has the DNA TGTGCCAGCAGCTCGATAGTAGAGGAAGCTTTCTTT.

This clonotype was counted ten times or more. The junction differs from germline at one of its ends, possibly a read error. The chain's CDR3 is CAWSVLEGEQHF. The CDR3 nucleotides read TGTGCCTGGAGCGTCTTGGAGGGAGAGCAGCACTTC. The chain uses TRBV30 and TRBJ2-7, with D perhaps matching TRBD2 (6 bases). CDR3 length: 12 amino acids. The V gene's germline CDR1 is GTSNPN and CDR2 SVGIG (reference sequence).

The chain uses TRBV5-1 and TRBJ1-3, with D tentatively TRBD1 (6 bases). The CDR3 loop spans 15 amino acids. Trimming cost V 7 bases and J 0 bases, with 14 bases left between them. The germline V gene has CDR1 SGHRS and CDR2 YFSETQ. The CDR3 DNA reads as TGCGCCAGCCGCTCGGGACAAATCTCTGGAAACACCATATATTTT. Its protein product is CASRSGQISGNTIYF.